This paragraph reports one T cell receptor beta chain. Its antigen remains unknown. Ten immunoSEQ deep assay plates were used by the authors to sequence unsorted PBMC DNA. The table came from immunoSEQ multiplex PCR; TCRdb's copy has only in-frame clones and leaves some out. The sample has under 600,000 clones; roughly four fifths are singletons. These data belong to a study of shared clonotypes between healthy human individuals. Study outcomes and limitations: Sampling used blood alone; tissue repertoires probably differ. Expectations were that clonotype sharing among donors would be affected by sequencing depth.

The specimen was PBMCs. The clonotype comes from a woman aged 40 to 49 in good health. Some clones in this sample may be carry-over from other donors' samples.

The CDR3: CASSPTGVGEQYF. DNA for the CDR3: TGTGCCAGCAGCCCGACAGGGGTGGGCGAGCAGTACTTC. The V and J genes are TRBV11-2 and TRBJ2-7; 8 bases are shared with TRBD1. The CDR3 totals 13 residues. The germline V gene has CDR1 SGHAT and CDR2 FQNNGV. The V and J ends lost 5 bases and 6 bases, in that order; junction bases with no gene match: 6.